Sequencing of this T cell receptor beta chain was carried out in a study of shared T cell receptors in the human thymus. There are 11 residues in the CDR3. The germline V and J ends were trimmed by 8 bases and 7 bases, with 9 bases remaining between them. The germline V gene has CDR1 MNHEY and CDR2 SVGAGI. Clones were read by immunoSEQ multiplex PCR, and TCRdb kept only the in-frame ones, dropping some. The repertoire consists of 700,000 or so clones, with roughly 88% occurring once and the leading ten covering about 0.0098%. The same data also contributed to another study, on human thymus T cells. That paper states: Immunologically healthy infants in Finland undergoing congenital heart defect surgery were the donors. Thymic and blood repertoires appeared to show biased V and J gene usage.

The chain couples TRBV6-5 to TRBJ2-1; D gene ambiguous. The receptor was derived from a girl less than two years old with a congenital heart defect. Sequenced material: thymocytes. CDR3 sequence reads: CASSRRNEQFF. The CDR3 DNA reads TGTGCCAGCTCGCGTCGGAATGAGCAGTTCTTC.